What follows are 10 T cell receptor beta chains derived from one specimen sequenced in a study of blood T cell repertoires in COVID-19. TCRdb's table, derived via immunoSEQ multiplex PCR, lists solely in-frame clones and lacks some. The sample includes approximately 90,000 clones, 75% to 90% of them seen just once. Sequencing was done on a sample of peripheral blood. The receptor source for this set is a woman of 80 years or more with acute or convalescent COVID-19.

This clone occurred once. The gene calls are TRBV6-5 and TRBJ1-2; 10 nucleotides align to TRBD1. Germline V lookup: CDR1 MNHEY, CDR2 SVGAGI. The V segment lost 7 bases and the J segment 8 bases; nucleotides outside the gene matches: 10. This CDR3 contains 14 residues. The CDR3 bases are TGTGCCAGCACCCCGGGACAGGGGATGGGGGGCTACACCTTC. It codes for CASTPGQGMGGYTF.

This clone has only a few counts. V gene TRBV9 combines with J gene TRBJ2-2; the D gene is possibly TRBD1 (5 bases). Per germline, CDR1 SGDLS and CDR2 YYNGEE. The CDR3 length is 14 residues. Trimming pared 5 bases from V and 0 bases from J, leaving 8 bases between. CDR3 sequence reads: CASRQTANTGELFF. The CDR3 nucleotides are TGTGCCAGCAGGCAGACAGCGAACACCGGGGAGCTGTTTTTT.

This rearrangement joins TRBV14 to TRBJ1-6; 7 bases are a match to TRBD1. V lost 0 bases and J lost 10; bases outside the gene matches: 6. Per germline, CDR1 SGHDN and CDR2 FVKESK. The CDR3 runs 15 residues. The CDR3 sequence: CASSQEDRVGSPLHF. The CDR3 nucleotides are TGTGCCAGCAGCCAAGAAGACAGGGTGGGCTCACCCCTCCACTTT.

The chain joins TRBV5-1 to TRBJ1-1; perhaps TRBD1 as D (6 bases). V dropped 3 bases and J dropped 5 bases, with 14 bases sitting between them. Germline CDR1 reads SGHRS; CDR2 reads YFSETQ. CDR3 size: 14 residues. The CDR3 region is CASSSVTGQTEAFF. In DNA, the CDR3 is TGCGCCAGCAGCTCAGTCACGGGACAAACTGAAGCTTTCTTT.

V usage is TRBV20-1 and J usage is TRBJ2-3, with 9 bases that match TRBD2. The germline V gene encodes CDR1 DFQATT and CDR2 SNEGSKA (reference sequence). This CDR3 is built from 15 residues. After removal of 3 bases from V and 5 bases from J, the junction contained 9 bases not matched to a gene. The CDR3 loop is CSASVGGGAGDTQYF. The CDR3 DNA is TGCAGTGCTAGTGTAGGCGGGGGGGCGGGAGATACGCAGTATTTT.

This clone came up once. This chain joins TRBV7-2 and TRBJ2-1; TRBD1 might be the D (6 bases). The V gene lost 6 bases and the J gene lost 0 bases, with 12 bases spanning the gap. CDR1 and CDR2 (germline): SGHTA, FQGNSA. The CDR3 has 15 amino acids. CDR3 in DNA: TGTGCCAGCAGACACAGGGTGAGCTCCTACAATGAGCAGTTCTTC. It yields the protein CASRHRVSSYNEQFF.

The chain has TRBV9 and TRBJ2-5, with D perhaps matching TRBD2 (6 bases). CDR1 SGDLS and CDR2 YYNGEE come from the germline V gene. The CDR3 has 16 residues. Trimming left V 0 bases short and J 5 bases short, with 17 bases between. The CDR3 spells CASSVGDWRNVETQYF. The CDR3 coding sequence is TGTGCCAGCAGCGTAGGGGACTGGCGGAACGTTGAGACCCAGTACTTC.

The V and J genes are TRBV5-4 and TRBJ2-3; a possible D gene is TRBD1 (6 bases). Trimming left V 4 bases short and J 2 bases short, with 11 bases between. CDR1 is SGHNT and CDR2 is YYREEE in the germline V gene (reference sequence). This CDR3 region has 14 residues. This chain's CDR3 is CASSLHRDTDTQYF. CDR3 DNA: TGTGCCAGCAGCCTCCACAGGGACACAGATACGCAGTATTTT.

This chain links TRBV29-1 with TRBJ1-1; a weak D match, TRBD1 (6 bases). The CDR3 contains 13 residues. Trimming took off 7 bases at V and 4 bases at J, with 16 bases between the two ends. The V gene's germline CDR1 is SQVTM and CDR2 ANQGSEA. The CDR3 region is CSGVRGRVTEAFF. In DNA form, the CDR3 reads TGCAGCGGGGTCAGGGGCAGGGTCACTGAAGCTTTCTTT.

This clone was picked up a small number of times. The chain combines TRBV7-9 with TRBJ2-3, with 7 bases lining up with TRBD2. Germline V lookup: CDR1 SEHNR, CDR2 FQNEAQ (reference sequence). CDR3 length: 15 amino acids. V lost 1 base, J lost 2 bases, and 3 bases stayed unmatched. The CDR3, as DNA: TGTGCCAGCAGCTTAGACGGGGGGAACACAGATACGCAGTATTTT. Amino acid sequence: CASSLDGGNTDTQYF. Full variable domain (outside the CDR3, taken from reference TRBV7-9 and TRBJ2-3): DTGVSQNPRHKITKRGQNVTFRCDPISEHNRLYWYRQTLGQGPEFLTYFQNEAQLEKSRLLSDRFSAERPKGSFSTLEIQRTEQGDSAMYLCASSLDGGNTDTQYFGPGTRLTVL.